This T cell receptor beta chain came from a study of CD8+CD57+ T cells in acquired aplastic anemia. Looking at the study overall: Sorted CD4+ plus CD8+ cells gave DNA averaging about 3 ug.

The CDR3 covers 15 residues. J was trimmed by 3 bases and V by 4 bases; bases with no gene match: 6. The germline CDR1 and CDR2 sequences are SEHNR and FQNEAQ (reference sequence). Genomic DNA served as template for TCR beta VDJ and CDR3 profiling. TCRdb analysed the reads with MiXCR anew, one entry per CDR3 protein. This sample has 200,000 or so distinct CDR3 sequences; about 64% occur once, and the top ten carry under 60%. General observations from the study: The number of CD8+ CDR3 sequences shared by patients and controls was under 35.

This clonotype was recorded many times. What it recognizes is unknown. The sample consisted of sorted CD4+, CD8+, or CD8+CD57+ T cells (not recorded which) from PBMCs. This chain joins TRBV7-9 and TRBJ2-7, with TRBD2 identical over 10 bases. The sequence derives from a human donor with severe aplastic anemia or a healthy control (not recorded which). This CDR3 reads CASSSPERGGYEQYF. DNA for the CDR3: TGTGCCAGCAGCTCCCCGGAGCGGGGGGGCTACGAGCAGTACTTC.